A single T cell receptor (beta chain) is shown here with its context. As for time point: pre-treatment baseline. J was trimmed by 3 bases and V by 3 bases; bases with no gene match: 3. The length of the CDR3 is 14 residues. The V gene's germline CDR1 is MNHEY and CDR2 SMNVEV (reference sequence). The data are from a study of blood T cell dynamics during melanoma immunotherapy. The protocol was immunoSEQ multiplex PCR, while the TCRdb copy is restricted to in-frame clones and leaves out a portion. The sample carries approximately 23,000 clones, around nine tenths recorded once. This specimen was blood, taken from a patient treated with checkpoint blockade. V usage is TRBV27 and J usage is TRBJ2-7, with 9 bases that match TRBD1. The source is a human donor with melanoma. CDR3 bases: TGTGCCAGCAGTTTCGGACAGGGGAGCTACGAGCAGTACTTC. Translation: CASSFGQGSYEQYF.